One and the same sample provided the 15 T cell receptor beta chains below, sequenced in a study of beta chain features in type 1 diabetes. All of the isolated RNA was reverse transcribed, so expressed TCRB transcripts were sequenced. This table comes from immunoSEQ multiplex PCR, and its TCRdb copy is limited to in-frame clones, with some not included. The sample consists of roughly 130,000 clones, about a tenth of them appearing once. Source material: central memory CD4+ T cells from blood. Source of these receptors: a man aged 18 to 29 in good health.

The CDR3 DNA follows: TGTGCCAGCAGCCCCTCGGGGGACACGCAGTATTTT. Amino acids: CASSPSGDTQYF. The chain couples TRBV7-3 to TRBJ2-3; maybe TRBD2 (6 bases). V lost 5 bases and J 9 bases, leaving 12 bases between the germline ends. Germline V gene lookup returns CDR1 SGHTA and CDR2 FQGTGA. CDR3 length: 12 residues.

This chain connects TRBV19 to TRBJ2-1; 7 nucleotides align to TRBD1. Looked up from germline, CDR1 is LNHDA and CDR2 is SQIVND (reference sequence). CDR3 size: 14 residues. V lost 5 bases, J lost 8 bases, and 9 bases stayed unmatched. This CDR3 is CASSSRQGKYEQFF. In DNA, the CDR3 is TGTGCCAGTAGTTCACGACAGGGCAAATATGAGCAGTTCTTC.

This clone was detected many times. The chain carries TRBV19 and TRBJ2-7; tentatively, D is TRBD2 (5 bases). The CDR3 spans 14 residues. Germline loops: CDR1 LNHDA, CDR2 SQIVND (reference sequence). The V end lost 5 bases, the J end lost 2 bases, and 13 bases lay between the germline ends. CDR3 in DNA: TGTGCCAGTAGTCACTCCGACGGGACCTACGAGCAGTACTTC. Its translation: CASSHSDGTYEQYF.

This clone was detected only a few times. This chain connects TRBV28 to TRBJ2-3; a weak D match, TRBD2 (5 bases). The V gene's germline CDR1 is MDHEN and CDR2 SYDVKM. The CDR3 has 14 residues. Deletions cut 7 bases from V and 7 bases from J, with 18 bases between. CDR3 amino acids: CASNGPREWNTQYF. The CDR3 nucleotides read TGTGCCAGCAACGGACCCCGGGAATGGAATACGCAGTATTTT.

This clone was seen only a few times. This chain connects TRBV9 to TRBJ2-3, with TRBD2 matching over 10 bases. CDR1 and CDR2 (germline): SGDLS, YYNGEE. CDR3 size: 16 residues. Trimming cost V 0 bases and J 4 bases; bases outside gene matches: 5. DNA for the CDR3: TGTGCCAGCAGCGTAGCCACTAGCGGGGTGTCAGATACGCAGTATTTT. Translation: CASSVATSGVSDTQYF.

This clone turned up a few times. The CDR3 nucleotides read TGTGCCAGCTCTCTCCGGGAGGGAACCGGGGAGCTGTTTTTT. Protein product: CASSLREGTGELFF. V gene TRBV6-6 combines with J gene TRBJ2-2; 8 bases line up with TRBD2. CDR1 is MNHNY and CDR2 is SVGAGI in the germline V gene (reference sequence). The CDR3 contains 14 residues. Trimming took 8 bases from V and 5 from J; bases not matched to a gene: 7.

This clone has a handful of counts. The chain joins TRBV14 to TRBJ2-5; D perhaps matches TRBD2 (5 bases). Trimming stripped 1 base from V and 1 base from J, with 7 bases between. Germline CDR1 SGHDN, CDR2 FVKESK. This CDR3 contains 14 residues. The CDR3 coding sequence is TGTGCCAGCAGCCAAGTGGCGGGCCAAGAGACCCAGTACTTC. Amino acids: CASSQVAGQETQYF.

The CDR3 DNA is TGTGCCAGCAGCTTTACAGGGAAACAGAACTATGGCTACACCTTC. Protein product: CASSFTGKQNYGYTF. The V gene is TRBV7-2, the J gene TRBJ1-2, with D maybe TRBD1 (6 bases). The germline gives CDR1 SGHTA, CDR2 FQGNSA. The CDR3 totals 15 residues. V shed 3 bases and J shed 2 bases, with 13 bases lying between them.

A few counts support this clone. The DNA for the CDR3 is TGTGCCAGCAGCTCGGGACTAGCGTCGGGGGAGACCCAGTACTTC. It translates to CASSSGLASGETQYF. This chain uses TRBV5-6 with TRBJ2-5; 10 bases are a match to TRBD2. Germline V CDR1 and CDR2: SGHDT, YYEEEE. The CDR3 is made up of 15 amino acids. The trim removed 3 bases at V and 5 bases at J, leaving 7 bases unmatched.

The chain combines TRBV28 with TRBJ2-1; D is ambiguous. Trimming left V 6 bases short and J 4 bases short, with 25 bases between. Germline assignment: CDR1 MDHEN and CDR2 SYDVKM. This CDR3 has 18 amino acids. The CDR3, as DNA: TGTGCCAGCAGCCAGCGACCCGGGTCCCTGACGGCATACAATGAGCAGTTCTTC. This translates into CASSQRPGSLTAYNEQFF.

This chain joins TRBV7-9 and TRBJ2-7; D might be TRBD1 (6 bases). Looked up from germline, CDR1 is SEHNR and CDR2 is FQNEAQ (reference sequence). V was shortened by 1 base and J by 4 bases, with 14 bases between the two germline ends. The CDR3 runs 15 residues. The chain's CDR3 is CASSLGWGPSYEQYF. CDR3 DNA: TGTGCCAGCAGCTTAGGATGGGGGCCCTCTTACGAGCAGTACTTC.

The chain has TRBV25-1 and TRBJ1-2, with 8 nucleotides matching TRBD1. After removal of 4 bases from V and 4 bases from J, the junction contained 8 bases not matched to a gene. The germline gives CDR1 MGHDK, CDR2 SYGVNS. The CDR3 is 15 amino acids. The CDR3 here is CASSALDRDAYGYTF. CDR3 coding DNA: TGTGCCAGCAGTGCTTTGGACAGGGACGCCTATGGCTACACCTTC.

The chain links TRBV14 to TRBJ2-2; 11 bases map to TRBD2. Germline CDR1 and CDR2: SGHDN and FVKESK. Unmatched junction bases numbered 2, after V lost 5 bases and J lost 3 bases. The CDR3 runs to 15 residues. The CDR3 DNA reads TGTGCCAGCAGCGCTAGCGGGGGGTACACCGGGGAGCTGTTTTTT. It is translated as CASSASGGYTGELFF.

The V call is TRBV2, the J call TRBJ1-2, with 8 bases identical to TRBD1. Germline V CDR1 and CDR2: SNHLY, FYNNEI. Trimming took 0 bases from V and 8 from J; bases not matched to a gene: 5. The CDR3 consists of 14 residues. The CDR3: CASSEARGQGGYTF. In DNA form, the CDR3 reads TGTGCCAGCAGTGAAGCGAGAGGACAGGGAGGCTACACCTTC.

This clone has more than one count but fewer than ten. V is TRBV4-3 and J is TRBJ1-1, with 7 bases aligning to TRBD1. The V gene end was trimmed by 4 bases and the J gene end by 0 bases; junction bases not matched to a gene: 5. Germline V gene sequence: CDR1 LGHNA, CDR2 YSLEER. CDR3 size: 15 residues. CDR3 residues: CASSPQTGLNTEAFF. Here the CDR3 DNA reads TGCGCCAGCAGCCCACAGACAGGGCTGAACACTGAAGCTTTCTTT.